This TCR beta chain was recorded in a study of CD8+CD57+ T cells in acquired aplastic anemia. Per germline, CDR1 DFQATT and CDR2 SNEGSKA (reference sequence). The CDR3 sequence is 15 residues long. V gave up 1 base and J gave up 4 bases; unmatched junction bases: 7. By flow cytometry, patients selected for sequencing had shown an expansion of CD8+CD57+ cells. Investigators profiled TCR beta VDJ and CDR3 from genomic DNA template. TCRdb independently ran MiXCR on the reads; one entry per CDR3 protein. The repertoire consists of 150,000 to 200,000 distinct CDR3 sequences, with around 48% occurring once and the leading ten covering roughly 3.1%.

This rearrangement joins TRBV20-1 to TRBJ2-1; TRBD2 aligns across 7 bases. The clonotype was recovered from a human donor with aplastic anemia. Sequenced sample: sorted CD4+, CD8+, or CD8+CD57+ T cells (not recorded which) from PBMCs. The chain's CDR3 is CSARVEGGRYNEQFF. CDR3 DNA sequence: TGCAGTGCTAGAGTGGAGGGAGGGCGGTACAATGAGCAGTTCTTC.